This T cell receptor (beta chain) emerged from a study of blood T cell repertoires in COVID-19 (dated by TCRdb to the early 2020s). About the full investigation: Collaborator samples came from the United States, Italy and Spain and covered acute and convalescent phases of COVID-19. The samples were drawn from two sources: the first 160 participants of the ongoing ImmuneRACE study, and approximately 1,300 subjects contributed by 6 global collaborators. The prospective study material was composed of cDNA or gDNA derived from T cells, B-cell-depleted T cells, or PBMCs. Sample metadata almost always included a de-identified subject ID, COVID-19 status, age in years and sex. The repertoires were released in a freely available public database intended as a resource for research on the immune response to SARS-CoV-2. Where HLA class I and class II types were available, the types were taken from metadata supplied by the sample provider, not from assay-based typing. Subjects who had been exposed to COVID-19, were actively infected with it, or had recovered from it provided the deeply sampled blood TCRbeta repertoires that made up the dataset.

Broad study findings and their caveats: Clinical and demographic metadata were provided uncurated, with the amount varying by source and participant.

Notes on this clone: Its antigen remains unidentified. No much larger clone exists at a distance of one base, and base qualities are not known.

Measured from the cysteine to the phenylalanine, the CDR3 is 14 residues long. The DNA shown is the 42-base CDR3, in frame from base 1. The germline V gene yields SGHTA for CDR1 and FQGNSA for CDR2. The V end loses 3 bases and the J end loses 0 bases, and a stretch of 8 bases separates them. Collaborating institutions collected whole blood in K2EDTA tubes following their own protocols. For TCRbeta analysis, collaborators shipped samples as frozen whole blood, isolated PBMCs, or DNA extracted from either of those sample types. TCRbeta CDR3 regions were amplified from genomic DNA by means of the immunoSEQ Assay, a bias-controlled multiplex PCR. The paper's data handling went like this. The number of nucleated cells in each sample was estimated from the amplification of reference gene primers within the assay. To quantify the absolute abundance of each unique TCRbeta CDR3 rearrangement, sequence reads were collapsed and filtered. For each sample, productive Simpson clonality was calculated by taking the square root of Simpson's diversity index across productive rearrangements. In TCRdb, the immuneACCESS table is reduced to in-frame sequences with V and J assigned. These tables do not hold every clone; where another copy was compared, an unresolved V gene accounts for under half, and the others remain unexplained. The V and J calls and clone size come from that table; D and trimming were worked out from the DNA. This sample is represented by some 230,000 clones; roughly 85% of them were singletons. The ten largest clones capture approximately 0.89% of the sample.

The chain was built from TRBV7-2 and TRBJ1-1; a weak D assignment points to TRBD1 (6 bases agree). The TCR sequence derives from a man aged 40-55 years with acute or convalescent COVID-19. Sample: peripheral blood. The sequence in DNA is TGTGCCAGCAGCTTTCAGGGGATGAACACTGAAGCTTTCTTT. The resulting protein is CASSFQGMNTEAFF. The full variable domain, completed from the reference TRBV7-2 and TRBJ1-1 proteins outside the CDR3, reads GAGVSQSPSNKVTEKGKDVELRCDPISGHTALYWYRQSLGQGLEFLIYFQGNSAPDKSGLPSDRFSAERTGGSVSTLTIQRTQQEDSAVYLCASSFQGMNTEAFFGQGTRLTVV.